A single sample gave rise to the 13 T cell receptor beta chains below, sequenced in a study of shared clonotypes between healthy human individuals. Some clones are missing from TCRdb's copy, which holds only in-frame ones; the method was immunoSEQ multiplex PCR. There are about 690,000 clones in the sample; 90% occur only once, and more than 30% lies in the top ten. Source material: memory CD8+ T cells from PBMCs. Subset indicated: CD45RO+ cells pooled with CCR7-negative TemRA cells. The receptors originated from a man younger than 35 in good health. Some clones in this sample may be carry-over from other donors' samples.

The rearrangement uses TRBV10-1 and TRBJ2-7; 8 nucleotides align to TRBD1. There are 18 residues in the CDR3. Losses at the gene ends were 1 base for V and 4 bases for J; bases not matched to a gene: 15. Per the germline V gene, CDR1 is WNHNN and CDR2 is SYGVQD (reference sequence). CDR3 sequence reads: CASSELTGDVGAVYEQYF. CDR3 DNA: TGCGCCAGCAGTGAGTTGACAGGGGATGTGGGCGCCGTTTACGAGCAGTACTTC.

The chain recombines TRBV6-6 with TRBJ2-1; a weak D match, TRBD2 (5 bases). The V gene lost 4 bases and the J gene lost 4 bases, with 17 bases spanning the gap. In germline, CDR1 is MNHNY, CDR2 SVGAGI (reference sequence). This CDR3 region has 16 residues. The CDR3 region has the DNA TGTGCCAGCAGTTCCACTCTAGAGGGATTTTACAATGAGCAGTTCTTC. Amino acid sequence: CASSSTLEGFYNEQFF.

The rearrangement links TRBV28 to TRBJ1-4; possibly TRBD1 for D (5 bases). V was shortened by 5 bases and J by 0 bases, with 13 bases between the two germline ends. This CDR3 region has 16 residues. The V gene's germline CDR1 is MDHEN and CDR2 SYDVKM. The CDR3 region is CASSDFWGATNEKLFF. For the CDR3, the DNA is TGTGCCAGCAGTGACTTTTGGGGGGCAACTAATGAAAAACTGTTTTTT.

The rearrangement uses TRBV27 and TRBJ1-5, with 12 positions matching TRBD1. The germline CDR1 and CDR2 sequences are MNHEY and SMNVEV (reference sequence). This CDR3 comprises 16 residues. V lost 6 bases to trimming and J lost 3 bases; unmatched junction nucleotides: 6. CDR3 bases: TGTGCCAGCAGAACCGGGACAGGGGGCCCCAATCAGCCCCAGCATTTT. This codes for CASRTGTGGPNQPQHF.

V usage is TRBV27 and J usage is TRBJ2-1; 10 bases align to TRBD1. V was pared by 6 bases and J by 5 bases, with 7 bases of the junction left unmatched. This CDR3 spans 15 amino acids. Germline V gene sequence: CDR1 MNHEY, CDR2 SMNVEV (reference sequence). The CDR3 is CASSPRQGANNEQFF. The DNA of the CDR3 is TGTGCCAGCAGCCCCCGACAGGGGGCGAACAATGAGCAGTTCTTC.

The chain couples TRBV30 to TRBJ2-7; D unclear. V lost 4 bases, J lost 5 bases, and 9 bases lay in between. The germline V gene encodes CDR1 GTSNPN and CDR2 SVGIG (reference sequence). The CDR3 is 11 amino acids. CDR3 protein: CAWTYWNEQYF. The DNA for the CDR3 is TGTGCCTGGACCTATTGGAACGAGCAGTACTTC.

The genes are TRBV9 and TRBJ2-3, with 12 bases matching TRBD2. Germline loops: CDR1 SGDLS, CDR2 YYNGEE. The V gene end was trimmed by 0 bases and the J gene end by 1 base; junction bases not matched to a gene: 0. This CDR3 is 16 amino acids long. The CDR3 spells CASSVGTSGGTDTQYF. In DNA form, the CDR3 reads TGTGCCAGCAGCGTAGGGACTAGCGGGGGCACAGATACGCAGTATTTT.

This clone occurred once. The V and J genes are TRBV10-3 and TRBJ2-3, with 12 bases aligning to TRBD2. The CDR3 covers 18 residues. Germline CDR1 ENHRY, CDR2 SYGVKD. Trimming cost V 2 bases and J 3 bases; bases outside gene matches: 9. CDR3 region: CAISERTSGNGGTDTQYF. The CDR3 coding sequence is TGTGCCATCAGTGAGAGGACTAGCGGGAACGGGGGAACAGATACGCAGTATTTT.

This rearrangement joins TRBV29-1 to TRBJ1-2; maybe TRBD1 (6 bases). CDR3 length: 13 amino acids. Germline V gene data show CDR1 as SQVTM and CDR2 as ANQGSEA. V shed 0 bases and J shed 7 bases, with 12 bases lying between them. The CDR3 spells CSVEEMGAGGYTF. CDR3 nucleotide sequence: TGCAGCGTTGAAGAAATGGGGGCGGGTGGCTACACCTTC.

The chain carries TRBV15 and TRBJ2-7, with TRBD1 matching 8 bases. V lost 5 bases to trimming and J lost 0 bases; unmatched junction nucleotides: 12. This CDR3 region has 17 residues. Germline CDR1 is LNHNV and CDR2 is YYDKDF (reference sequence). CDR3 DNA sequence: TGTGCCACCAGCGGGGGCAGACAGGGGCGGAGCTCCTACGAGCAGTACTTC. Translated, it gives CATSGGRQGRSSYEQYF.

The CDR3 DNA reads as TGTGCCAGCAGTTCCCCGGATATCACTCGGGACAATGAGCAGTTCTTC. It specifies CASSSPDITRDNEQFF. The chain has TRBV27 and TRBJ2-1; D unresolved. Germline CDR1 MNHEY, CDR2 SMNVEV (reference sequence). Trimming shortened V by 4 bases and J by 5 bases, and 18 bases separated the two germline ends. The CDR3 loop spans 16 amino acids.

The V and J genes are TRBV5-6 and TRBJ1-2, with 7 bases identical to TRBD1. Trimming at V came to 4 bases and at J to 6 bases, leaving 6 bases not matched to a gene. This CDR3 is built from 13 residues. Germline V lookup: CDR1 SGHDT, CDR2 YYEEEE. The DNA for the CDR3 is TGTGCCAGCAGCCTACAGGGGAGCCATGGCTACACCTTC. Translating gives CASSLQGSHGYTF.

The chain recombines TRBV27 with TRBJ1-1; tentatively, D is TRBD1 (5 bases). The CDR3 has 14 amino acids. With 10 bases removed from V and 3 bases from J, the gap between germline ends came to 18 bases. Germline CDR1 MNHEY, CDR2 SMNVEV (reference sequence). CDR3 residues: CATLGGPLDTEAFF. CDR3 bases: TGTGCCACCCTGGGGGGTCCCTTGGACACTGAAGCTTTCTTT.